Below, one T cell receptor beta chain is given with its context. The antigen it recognizes is unknown. No base quality values were provided; no much bigger clone lies one nucleotide off. Receptors were amplified or captured by the immunoSEQ multiplex PCR assay. For the multiplex PCR, a mixture combining 60 forward primers for TCR Vbeta segments and 13 reverse primers for TCR Jbeta segments was used. A multiplex PCR assay on genomic DNA amplified the CDR3 region of rearranged TCR beta genes. The Illumina HiSeq System was used to sequence the amplified TCR beta libraries as 87-base-pair reads. As for the original processing: In a later analysis, 70 million to 95 million unique TCR beta chains were counted across the approximately 640 repertoires, and roughly 10 million of these chains were shared by at least two donors. To remove PCR and sequencing errors, raw reads were error-corrected and collapsed into unique sequences using a nearest-neighbor algorithm that merged closely related sequences. CDR3 sequences were aligned to IMGT reference sequences to assign V, D and J gene segments. For a sequence to be retained, a match of at least six nucleotides to both a V gene segment and a J gene segment was required. A rearrangement counted as productive if the CDR3 had no stop codons and remained in frame with V and J, and every other rearrangement counted as non-productive. Following IMGT convention, CDR3 was defined as the stretch from the second conserved V-encoded cysteine to the conserved J-encoded phenylalanine. The earlier analysis of about 500 of the donors excluded sequences that lacked an unambiguous match to a single V gene segment. An earlier analysis of several hundred of the donors classified V segments as functional when productive rearrangements were above 56.7% and as segregating when the standard deviation between donors was above 5%. A statistical classification framework was built to diagnose cytomegalovirus status from the catalog of TCR beta chain sequences. In a later analysis, TCR nucleotide sequences were compared against IMGT/GENE-DB human TR gene sequences so that V and J genes could be assigned. In a later analysis, CDR3 sequences and most-parsimonious VDJ recombination scenarios were assigned using the TCRdist pipeline. In a later analysis, each TCR beta chain was defined by its CDR3 amino acid sequence together with its V-gene family, and reads lacking a unique V-gene family were excluded. As a way to deal with suspected cross-contamination and a sequencing artifact, a later analysis dropped hundreds of nucleotide sequences that were highly shared and had low generation probability. In a later analysis, a clonal expansion index for each public chain was calculated from normalized within-repertoire ranks of inferred template counts. In a later analysis, generation probabilities were computed with a VDJ recombination model fitted to out-of-frame rearrangements, and the resulting probabilities were checked against IGoR. A later analysis scored TCR-TCR, TCR-HLA and TCR-CMV co-occurrence with hypergeometric tests, applying a repertoire-size bias correction to TCR pairs. False discovery rates were estimated in a later analysis by permuting HLA or CMV assignments 20 times. In a later analysis, co-occurring TCRs were grouped with DBSCAN, and TCRdist sequence similarity was added when clustering was performed within HLA-allele-positive subsets. For co-occurrence clustering, repertoires with fewer than 30,000 or more than 120,000 public chains were excluded, along with several repertoires with anomalous nucleotide sharing. Drawn from immuneACCESS, this table holds only the in-frame rearrangements with V and J called that TCRdb kept. Clones are partly lost; checked studies trace under half to an unresolved V gene and leave the rest unexplained. That table supplies the V and J calls and clone size; D and trimming were determined from the DNA. The sample records over 150,000 clones, around 79% of which are singletons. More than 1.2% of the sample goes to the ten largest clones.

In the germline V gene, CDR1 corresponds to MNHNS and CDR2 to SASEGT. Reading from cysteine to phenylalanine, the CDR3 counts 14 amino acids. Of the read, only the CDR3 DNA is kept; its 42 bases are in frame from base 1. V drops 4 bases and J drops 6 bases, leaving 15 bases in between. The record originates from a study of cytomegalovirus exposure and HLA in healthy donors (dated by TCRdb to 2016 to 2017). In the study overall: An earlier analysis of approximately 640 of the donors reported 276 Gb of sequence data and approximately 110 million unique TCR beta sequences from 150 million to 200 million T cells. Along with the roughly 610-subject first cohort, a separate validation cohort of roughly 110 different subjects was used. In a later analysis, previously published TCR beta repertoires from fewer than 750 donors were re-analyzed and high-resolution HLA genotyping was added so that TCR occurrence patterns could be studied. Several DR-DQ haplotypes were handled as single units for association and clustering, since linkage in the cohort was strong. The study used immunosequencing to profile the T cell repertoires of more than 650 subjects and linked those repertoires to cytomegalovirus serostatus. Typing coverage differed by locus: A, B, C, DRB1 and DQB1 were typed in roughly 629-630 donors, DQA1 in 500 to 550, DPA1 in some 570, and DPB1 in around 440. Rather than drawing on any new phenotypic data, the later analysis identified candidate immune exposures from TCR beta sequences and the way those sequences occurred across donors. Genome-wide SNP genotypes for about three fifths of the roughly 670 donors were used in a later genetic analysis, which treated that subset as a discovery cohort. Every repertoire in the discovery cohort had been generated on one and the same sequencing platform. The study aimed to test whether cataloging public T cell receptors could reveal signatures of past pathogen exposure. High-throughput TCR immunosequencing, statistical association of individual TCRs with disease status, and machine learning were combined to predict cytomegalovirus infection status. About 310 gigabases of sequencing data and tens of millions of unique TCR sequences were included in an early release covering about 700 HLA-typed donors. HLA typing included class I and class II loci at four-digit resolution. Of the roughly 410 genotyped donors, 75% to 85% were placed in the genetic ancestry cluster associated with self-reported Caucasian donors. Across around 400 genotyped donors of the cohort, an average of about 240,000 unique TCR beta nucleotide sequences per donor were sequenced, and approximately 17% of those sequences were non-productive. Donor age, sex, ethnicity and CMV serostatus were collected together with the repertoire data. An earlier analysis of 450 to 750 of the donors used high-throughput TCR beta sequencing to judge whether each TCR beta V gene segment behaved as functional or pseudogenic.

General study outcomes and caveats: V-gene and J-gene trimming of TCR beta chains was associated with a missense DCLRE1C variant in a later genetic analysis, and the association was replicated in an independent cohort. In a later analysis, several top co-occurrence clusters were reported to appear linked to parvovirus B19, influenza, CMV and Epstein-Barr virus. In this cohort, only TCR beta chains were sequenced, and detectable features were limited by the absence of alpha or paired-chain data. Broadly in line with IMGT annotations, most TCR beta V segments showed up in productive rearrangements about 87% or about 30% of the time in an earlier analysis of 450 to 600 of the donors. Most TCR sequences were seen in very few donors, while some public TCRs were found in many individuals. A later analysis found that TCR association rates varied across HLA loci, with DRB1 alleles showing the most associated TCRs and HLA-C alleles the fewest. Assigning TCR associations to individual alleles was difficult when HLA alleles, especially DR and DQ, strongly co-occurred. Because some donors lacked HLA typing at each locus, the association tests relied only on the typed subset. Some IMGT-functional V segments, including TRBV6-2 and TRBV6-3, could not be told apart with the 87-base-pair reads, so those segments were excluded. In a later analysis, around 17,000 TCR beta sequences were associated with specific HLA alleles at a false discovery rate of 0.05. For the cohort, immune exposure information was limited to CMV serostatus. Correlated functional status among segregating V segments might be attributable to linkage disequilibrium, but an unknown experimental factor could not be ruled out. The presence/absence analyses assumed that sequencing depth was roughly uniform across donors, and that assumption may not be true. A later genetic analysis reported fewer N-insertions in productive TCRs among donors in an Asian-associated ancestry cluster than the 666-donor mean. Because counts were too low, some 17 rarely observed V segments, including chromosome 9 orphons, were excluded from the earlier analysis of fewer than 650 of the donors. A further reported finding was that TCR beta sequences accurately predicted the HLA-A and HLA-B alleles for most subjects in the first cohort. The sequencing pipeline was judged likely to have produced a cluster of highly shared sequence variants as a technical artifact. The study listed 164 TCR beta chains as associated with cytomegalovirus. A few of the identified cytomegalovirus-associated TCR beta chains were confirmed in vitro to be specific for cytomegalovirus antigens. In a later analysis, HLA-associated TCR beta chains were found to be more clonally expanded and to have lower generation probabilities than equally common non-associated chains. In both the original and validation cohorts, the classifier was reported to diagnose cytomegalovirus status with high specificity and sensitivity. According to the authors, the approach could potentially be generalized to other disease states and immunological phenotypes. A later analysis found that most CMV-associated TCR beta chains appeared HLA-restricted, with HLA associations seemingly driven largely by CMV exposure.

The cohort consisted of more than 650 healthy bone marrow donors. At the time of sampling, all cohort members were nominally healthy, though unrecorded immune exposures were likely present. The donor tested CMV seronegative and was one of the 352 seronegative cohort members. A peripheral blood sample was collected from each donor, and TCR beta sequencing was performed on peripheral blood mononuclear cells. Genomic DNA extraction from the blood cell samples was performed with the Qiagen DNeasy Blood Extraction Kit. The source material was PBMCs. This TCR derives from a man between 18 and 29 years old in good health and CMV-seronegative. In this chain, TRBV6-1 is recombined with TRBJ2-5, and perhaps TRBD1 as D gene, on 5 matching bases. The DNA sequence is as follows: TGTGCCAGCAGTGGAGATGGGGCCCGAAAGACCCAGTACTTC. It specifies CASSGDGARKTQYF.